This T cell receptor beta chain was identified in a study of cytomegalovirus exposure and HLA in healthy donors (dated by TCRdb to the late 2010s). General notes on the study: In an earlier analysis of approximately 640 of the donors, around 300 Gb of sequence data and some 100 million unique TCR beta sequences from roughly 190 million T cells were reported. To predict cytomegalovirus infection status, the study combined high-throughput TCR immunosequencing, statistical association of individual TCRs with disease status, and machine learning. Besides the first cohort of around 700 subjects, a separate validation cohort made up of 120 different subjects was used. To study patterns of TCR occurrence, a later analysis re-analyzed previously published TCR beta repertoires from 500 to 850 donors and added high-resolution HLA genotyping. The number of donors typed differed by locus, with roughly 620-640 for A, B, C, DRB1 and DQB1, more than 500 for DQA1, over 600 for DPA1, and about 450 for DPB1. Around 320 gigabases of sequencing data and around 87 million unique TCR sequences were included in an early release covering 500 to 750 HLA-typed donors. The study used immunosequencing to profile the T cell repertoires of approximately 630 subjects and linked those repertoires to cytomegalovirus serostatus. Donor age, sex, ethnicity and CMV serostatus were collected together with the repertoire data. In the later analysis, no new phenotypic data were used to find candidate immune exposures; instead, reliance was placed on TCR beta sequences and their occurrence across donors. An earlier analysis of around 580 of the donors used high-throughput TCR beta sequencing to judge whether each TCR beta V gene segment behaved as functional or pseudogenic. All discovery cohort repertoires had been generated on a single sequencing platform. Both class I and class II loci were covered by HLA typing, at four-digit resolution. The aim of the study was to test whether cataloging public T cell receptors could identify signatures of past pathogen exposure. In a later genetic analysis, genome-wide SNP genotypes for about 60% of the 666 donors were used, and that subset was treated as a discovery cohort. On average, roughly 240,000 unique TCR beta nucleotide sequences were sequenced per donor among some 420 genotyped donors of the cohort, with 15% to 20% of those sequences being non-productive. Roughly five DR-DQ haplotypes were handled as single units for association and clustering, since linkage in the cohort was strong. The genetic ancestry cluster associated with self-reported Caucasian donors included 81% of the roughly 400 genotyped donors.

The method behind the library was the immunoSEQ multiplex PCR assay. A mixture of 60 forward primers for TCR Vbeta segments and 13 reverse primers for TCR Jbeta segments was used in the multiplex PCR. Amplification of the CDR3 region of rearranged TCR beta genes was performed with a multiplex PCR assay on genomic DNA. The amplified TCR beta libraries were sequenced on the Illumina HiSeq System as 87-base-pair reads. In the source study's methods: Across the 666 repertoires, a later analysis counted 78 million or so unique TCR beta chains, some 11 million of which were shared by at least two donors. To remove PCR and sequencing errors, raw reads were error-corrected and collapsed into unique sequences using a nearest-neighbor algorithm that merged closely related sequences. To assign V, D and J gene segments, CDR3 sequences were aligned to IMGT reference sequences. Each retained sequence needed at least a six-nucleotide match to both a V gene segment and a J gene segment. Rearrangements were called productive when the CDR3 lacked stop codons and stayed in frame with V and J; all others were non-productive. Following IMGT convention, CDR3 was defined as the stretch from the second conserved V-encoded cysteine to the conserved J-encoded phenylalanine. The earlier analysis of 587 of the donors excluded sequences that lacked an unambiguous match to a single V gene segment. In an earlier analysis of approximately 500 of the donors, a V segment was called functional when productive rearrangements were above 56.7%, and segregating when the standard deviation between donors exceeded 5%. A statistical classification framework was built for diagnosing cytomegalovirus status from the catalog of TCR beta chain sequences. In a later analysis, V and J genes were assigned by comparing TCR nucleotide sequences against IMGT/GENE-DB human TR gene sequences. The TCRdist pipeline was used in a later analysis to assign CDR3 sequences and most-parsimonious VDJ recombination scenarios. In a later analysis, every TCR beta chain was defined by the combination of its CDR3 amino acid sequence and its V-gene family, and reads without a unique V-gene family were dropped. In a later analysis, approximately 590 highly shared, low-generation-probability nucleotide sequences were removed to address suspected cross-contamination and a sequencing artifact. In a later analysis, a clonal expansion index for each public chain was calculated from normalized within-repertoire ranks of inferred template counts. Generation probabilities in a later analysis came from a VDJ recombination model fitted to out-of-frame rearrangements, and those results were checked against IGoR. A later analysis scored TCR-TCR, TCR-HLA and TCR-CMV co-occurrence with hypergeometric tests, applying a repertoire-size bias correction to TCR pairs. False discovery rates were estimated in a later analysis by permuting HLA or CMV assignments 20 times. In a later analysis, co-occurring TCRs were grouped with DBSCAN, and TCRdist sequence similarity was added when clustering was performed within HLA-allele-positive subsets. Co-occurrence clustering excluded repertoires with fewer than 30,000 or more than 120,000 public chains, plus five with anomalous nucleotide sharing. Sourced from immuneACCESS, this table was stored by TCRdb with only in-frame sequences that have V and J called. A share of the clones is absent; for the studies checked, an unresolved V gene accounts for under half, and the remainder has no known explanation. D and trimming were read from the DNA, whereas the V and J calls and clone size are those reported in that table. The table for this sample lists approximately 150,000 clones; about 80% of them were counted only once. The top ten clones comprise about 1.3% of the sample.

The paper as a whole reports these results and caveats: Sequencing depth was assumed to be roughly uniform across donors in the presence/absence analyses, though that assumption may not hold. In vitro tests confirmed that a few of the cytomegalovirus-associated TCR beta chains recognize cytomegalovirus antigens. Compared with equally common non-associated chains, HLA-associated TCR beta chains in a later analysis were more clonally expanded and had lower generation probabilities. Approximately 18 rarely observed V segments, including chromosome 9 orphons, were excluded from the earlier analysis of some 590 of the donors because counts were too low. An association between a missense DCLRE1C variant and V-gene and J-gene trimming of TCR beta chains was found in a later genetic analysis and replicated in an independent cohort. A later analysis associated some 17,000 TCR beta sequences with specific HLA alleles at a false discovery rate of 0.05. The cohort was sequenced for TCR beta chains only, and without alpha or paired-chain data the features that could be detected were limited. In a later analysis, several top co-occurrence clusters were reported to appear linked to parvovirus B19, influenza, CMV and Epstein-Barr virus. CMV serostatus was the only immune exposure information available for the cohort. Linkage disequilibrium might explain the correlated functional status among segregating V segments, but an unknown experimental factor could not be ruled out. In a later analysis, most CMV-associated TCR beta chains were found to appear HLA-restricted, with HLA associations seemingly driven largely by CMV exposure. Assigning TCR associations to individual alleles was difficult when HLA alleles, especially DR and DQ, strongly co-occurred. A further reported finding was that TCR beta sequences accurately predicted the HLA-A and HLA-B alleles for most subjects in the first cohort. A total of fewer than 200 TCR beta chains were listed by the study as associated with cytomegalovirus. A later analysis found that TCR association rates varied across HLA loci, with DRB1 alleles showing the most associated TCRs and HLA-C alleles the fewest. In both the original and validation cohorts, the classifier was reported to diagnose cytomegalovirus status with high specificity and sensitivity. An earlier analysis of some 560 of the donors showed that most TCR beta V segments appeared in productive rearrangements either about 87% or about 30% of the time, which broadly matched IMGT annotations. HLA typing was unavailable for some donors at each locus, so association tests used only the typed subset. Some IMGT-functional V segments, including TRBV6-2 and TRBV6-3, could not be distinguished by the 87-base-pair reads and were therefore excluded. A later genetic analysis reported fewer N-insertions in productive TCRs among donors in an Asian-associated ancestry cluster than the roughly 700-donor mean. According to the authors, the approach could potentially be generalized to other disease states and immunological phenotypes. A group of highly shared sequence variants was considered likely to be a technical artifact of the sequencing pipeline. While some public TCRs were present in many individuals, most TCR sequences turned up only very rarely across donors.

With regard to this clone: There is no known antigen for this receptor. No per-base quality is available; no much larger clone lies one base away.

The cohort consisted of more than 650 healthy bone marrow donors. Cohort members were all nominally healthy when sampled, although unrecorded immune exposures were likely present. The donor tested CMV seronegative and was one of the 352 seronegative cohort members. Every donor gave a peripheral blood sample, and the peripheral blood mononuclear cells from that sample were used for TCR beta sequencing. Genomic DNA extraction from the blood cell samples was performed with the Qiagen DNeasy Blood Extraction Kit. Taken from the germline V gene, the CDR1 and CDR2 loops are SGHTA and FQGNSA. The CDR3 sequence holds 16 residues, the cysteine and phenylalanine included. Left in the record is the CDR3 DNA by itself, 48 bases read in frame from the first base. For this chain, trimming is 0 bases at the V end and 3 bases at the J end, and the number of junction bases without a gene match is 5.

The rearrangement joined TRBV7-2 to TRBJ2-3; TRBD2 matches 8 bases in the middle. The sequencing input was PBMCs. The sequence was obtained from a man younger than 40 in good health and CMV-seronegative. The encoded CDR3 is CASSLAWRGETDTQYF. The DNA is TGTGCCAGCAGCTTAGCTTGGCGGGGGGAGACAGATACGCAGTATTTT. Outside the CDR3, residues come from the reference TRBV7-2 and TRBJ2-3 proteins, so the full variable domain is: GAGVSQSPSNKVTEKGKDVELRCDPISGHTALYWYRQSLGQGLEFLIYFQGNSAPDKSGLPSDRFSAERTGGSVSTLTIQRTQQEDSAVYLCASSLAWRGETDTQYFGPGTRLTVL.